This T cell receptor (beta chain) was recorded in a study of blood T cell repertoires in COVID-19. Study at large: The cDNA or gDNA used as material had been derived from T cells, B-cell-depleted T cells, or PBMCs.

Per the authors' pipeline: From reference gene primer amplification, estimates of nucleated cell counts were derived. Only in-frame clones appear in the TCRdb table, and some are missing; sequencing was by immunoSEQ multiplex PCR. V and J calls and clone size are those listed in that table; D and trimming were worked out from the DNA. The sample records tens of thousands of clones, around nine tenths being singletons. This CDR3 has 16 amino acids. With 1 base removed from V and 2 bases from J, the gap between germline ends came to 13 bases. Germline V gives CDR1 SEHNR, CDR2 FQNEAQ (reference sequence).

Sequencing used peripheral blood. This sequence was found in a human donor in a cohort sampled during active COVID-19. J is TRBJ2-3 and V is TRBV7-9; TRBD2 is a possible D gene (5 bases). The CDR3: CASSLDMDFYTDTQYF. CDR3 nucleotides: TGTGCCAGCAGCTTAGATATGGACTTTTACACAGATACGCAGTATTTT.